These 7 T cell receptor beta chains came from one sample sequenced in a study of identical twins. TCRdb reprocessed the 5' RACE reads with MiXCR, giving one entry per CDR3 protein. The table has about 890,000 distinct CDR3 sequences, about 12% seen once; the top ten hold about 1.5%. The sample was also linked to a second study, of yellow fever vaccine responses in identical twins.

The sequenced sample consisted of PBMCs. Receptors were obtained from a woman younger than 30 in good health.

Note on this clonotype: The CDR3 end shows no conserved phenylalanine or tryptophan, and so a read error is likely. J is TRBJ2-5 and V is TRBV2; tentatively, D is TRBD1 (6 bases). The V gene's germline CDR1 is SNHLY and CDR2 FYNNEI. The CDR3 consists of 14 residues. V lost 3 bases, J lost 5 bases, and 13 bases lay in between. DNA for the CDR3: TGTGCCAGCAGTGACGCCCAGGGGCGGGAGACCCAGTACCTC. It specifies CASSDAQGRETQYL.

This chain joins TRBV21-1 and TRBJ1-1; the D call in the table, TRBD1, was not verified against the DNA. TRBV21-1 is noted as a pseudogene. The CDR3 totals 14 residues. The CDR3: CASSGGAPGTEAFF. As DNA, the CDR3 is TGTGCCAGCAGCGGGGGGGCCCCTGGGACTGAAGCTTTCTTT.

This chain uses TRBV4-1 with TRBJ2-4; 14 positions agree with TRBD2. The CDR3 sequence is 19 residues long. V was clipped by 0 bases and J by 3 bases; unmatched bases: 7. Germline lookup yields CDR1 MGHRA and CDR2 YSYEKL. In DNA, the CDR3 is TGCGCCAGCAGCCAAGATCAGGGGACTAGCGGGAGTTTCAAAAACATTCAGTACTTC. Protein: CASSQDQGTSGSFKNIQYF.

This clonotype was observed a handful of times. The rearrangement links TRBV12-3 or TRBV12-4 to TRBJ2-7, with TRBD1 identical over 8 bases. Trimming cost V 3 bases and J 5 bases; bases outside gene matches: 9. The CDR3 runs to 15 residues. CDR3 coding DNA: TGTGCCAGCAGTTTTGGGACAGGCTACAAGGACGAGCAGTACTTC. Amino acid sequence: CASSFGTGYKDEQYF.

This sequence joins TRBV5-1 and TRBJ2-6; TRBD1 agrees at 7 bases. Germline-derived CDR1 and CDR2 are SGHRS and YFSETQ. CDR3 size: 15 residues. V lost 4 bases and J lost 1; bases outside the gene matches: 2. The CDR3 here is CASSDRESGANVLTF. DNA of the CDR3: TGCGCCAGCAGCGACAGGGAGTCTGGGGCCAACGTCCTGACTTTC.

This clonotype was found a few times. This rearrangement joins TRBV7-6 to TRBJ2-3; a weak D match, TRBD2 (6 bases). From germline, CDR1 is SGHVS and CDR2 FNYEAQ. The V end lost 5 bases, the J end lost 0 bases, and 15 bases lay between the germline ends. The CDR3 loop spans 16 amino acids. The CDR3 coding sequence is TGTGCCAGCAGCCCCGTAGCGGAAACTAGCACAGATACGCAGTATTTT. Translated: CASSPVAETSTDTQYF.

This clonotype was detected many times. The chain employs TRBV12-3 or TRBV12-4 and TRBJ2-5; TRBD1 or TRBD2 may be the D gene (5 bases each). Trimming cost V 5 bases and J 2 bases, with 9 bases left between them. This CDR3 spans 13 amino acids. Here the CDR3 reads CASSGTEQETQYF. The CDR3 region has the DNA TGTGCCAGCAGTGGGACGGAACAAGAGACCCAGTACTTC.